One sample yielded the 24 T cell receptor beta chains listed below, sequenced in a study of monozygotic twins with inflammatory bowel disease. TCRdb re-called the 5' RACE reads; every CDR3 protein appears as one record, without DNA. The sample includes approximately 330,000 distinct CDR3 sequences. Sample: blood. Receptor source: a human donor with ulcerative colitis or Crohn's disease, or a healthy co-twin of an affected twin (not recorded which).

This chain links TRBV5-4 with TRBJ1-1; the TCRdb call, TRBD1, lacks DNA for checking. Germline lookup yields CDR1 SGHNT and CDR2 YYREEE (reference sequence). The CDR3 sequence is 16 residues long. The CDR3 sequence: CASSSPRDRGNTEAFF.

The chain couples TRBV24-1 to TRBJ2-7; TCRdb selects TRBD1, and the lack of DNA leaves this call unchecked. The CDR3 length is 15 residues. The V gene's germline CDR1 is KGHDR and CDR2 SFDVKD. CDR3 protein: CATSDSRGFGYEQYF.

The chain is built from TRBV6-1 and TRBJ1-1. CDR1 MNHNS and CDR2 SASEGT come from the germline V gene. The CDR3 contains 14 residues. The CDR3 protein is CASRLSAGGTEAFF.

The chain joins TRBV12-3 or TRBV12-4 to TRBJ2-2; the TCRdb D gene call, TRBD1, has no DNA to confirm it. This CDR3 is 15 amino acids long. CDR3 sequence: CASRSRGRNTGELFF.

J is TRBJ2-7 and V is TRBV5-4; the D call of TRBD2 rests on TCRdb alone, since no DNA is present to check it. Germline CDR1 and CDR2: SGHNT and YYREEE (reference sequence). The CDR3 is 15 amino acids. CDR3 sequence: CASSLRLAEPYEQYF.

The chain has TRBV19 and TRBJ1-2; TCRdb returns TRBD1, unconfirmable since there is no DNA. Looked up from germline, CDR1 is LNHDA and CDR2 is SQIVND (reference sequence). The CDR3 spans 13 residues. This CDR3 reads CASSIRVNYGYTF.

This chain connects TRBV20-1 to TRBJ2-5; TCRdb designates TRBD1, a call that cannot be tested without DNA. The CDR3 is made up of 15 amino acids. Per germline, CDR1 DFQATT and CDR2 SNEGSKA (reference sequence). CDR3 loop: CSARDPGTGVETQYF.

This chain uses TRBV5-4 with TRBJ2-1; no DNA is available, so the TRBD1 call from TCRdb remains unchecked. The CDR3 runs 15 residues. The germline V gene encodes CDR1 SGHNT and CDR2 YYREEE (reference sequence). This CDR3 is CASSQDRATYNEQFF.

This chain uses TRBV6-1 with TRBJ2-3; with no DNA, the TCRdb D assignment of TRBD2 cannot be verified. Germline lookup yields CDR1 MNHNS and CDR2 SASEGT. This CDR3 comprises 14 residues. Here the CDR3 reads CASSPPREKDTQYF.

The rearrangement joins TRBV12-3 or TRBV12-4 to TRBJ1-6; lacking DNA, the TRBD1 call made by TCRdb goes unchecked. This CDR3 is built from 15 residues. CDR3 protein: CASSLRRQLNSPLHF.

The V and J genes are TRBV13 and TRBJ1-5; TCRdb calls TRBD1, which cannot be checked without DNA. The CDR3 is 14 amino acids. Germline values: CDR1 PRHDT, CDR2 FYEKMQ (reference sequence). CDR3: CASSSGESNQPQHF.

This chain links TRBV29-1 with TRBJ1-2; TCRdb lists TRBD1, though no DNA is available to test this call. Germline V gives CDR1 SQVTM, CDR2 ANQGSEA. CDR3 length equals 13 residues. CDR3 residues: CSVSQGDYYGYTF.

V gene TRBV20-1 combines with J gene TRBJ2-7; TCRdb's D call, TRBD2, is unchecked because there is no DNA. The CDR3 is 13 residues long. The germline V gene has CDR1 DFQATT and CDR2 SNEGSKA (reference sequence). The CDR3 spells CSALLAGAYEQYF.

The chain links TRBV7-2 to TRBJ1-5. The CDR3 consists of 12 residues. The germline gives CDR1 SGHTA, CDR2 FQGNSA. CDR3 region: CASTTYSGPQHF.

V is TRBV4-1 and J is TRBJ1-2; without DNA, the TCRdb call of TRBD1 cannot be checked. Germline lookup yields CDR1 MGHRA and CDR2 YSYEKL. CDR3 length: 16 amino acids. The CDR3 region is CASSQGAQQGPYGYTF.

CDR3 region: CASTSEGLLTYEQYF. This chain joins TRBV5-1 and TRBJ2-7; as DNA is missing, the TRBD2 call by TCRdb cannot be tested. The CDR3 has 15 residues. Germline CDR1 and CDR2: SGHRS and YFSETQ.

The J gene is TRBJ2-3, the V gene TRBV10-2; absent DNA, TCRdb's TRBD2 call cannot be checked. The V gene's germline CDR1 is WSHSY and CDR2 SAAADI. The CDR3 consists of 16 residues. The CDR3 loop reads CASSDRRGGYTDTQYF.

V gene TRBV27 combines with J gene TRBJ2-2. The germline gives CDR1 MNHEY, CDR2 SMNVEV (reference sequence). The CDR3 runs to 12 residues. The CDR3: CASSLLAGELFF.

This chain connects TRBV5-1 to TRBJ1-2. From germline, CDR1 is SGHRS and CDR2 YFSETQ. The CDR3 runs to 16 residues. CDR3 sequence reads: CASSLASGLGNYGYTF.

This chain joins TRBV5-4 and TRBJ2-5. Germline CDR1 reads SGHNT; CDR2 reads YYREEE (reference sequence). The CDR3 runs 14 residues. The CDR3 sequence: CASSWDRQQETQYF.

This rearrangement joins TRBV12-3 or TRBV12-4 to TRBJ1-2; lacking DNA, the TRBD1 call made by TCRdb goes unchecked. CDR3 size: 15 residues. Here the CDR3 reads CASTPAGRANYGYTF.

V and J are TRBV12-3 or TRBV12-4 and TRBJ1-2; TCRdb proposes TRBD1, but this gene call is untestable without DNA. CDR3 length: 12 residues. The CDR3 sequence: CASTSTGWGYTF.

The chain uses TRBV14 and TRBJ2-7; TCRdb gives TRBD2 as the D gene, but with no DNA this cannot be confirmed. CDR1 SGHDN and CDR2 FVKESK come from the germline V gene. This CDR3 spans 13 amino acids. CDR3 region: CASSQEGPRWQYF.

V is TRBV20-1 and J is TRBJ2-5; there is no DNA to check the TCRdb D call of TRBD1. Germline-derived CDR1 and CDR2 are DFQATT and SNEGSKA (reference sequence). CDR3 length equals 11 residues. Here the CDR3 reads CSAWTAETQYF.